Presented here are 13 T cell receptor beta chains from one specimen sequenced in a study of CD8 T cells in ankylosing spondylitis. MiXCR, run by TCRdb on the 5' RACE reads, gives a single entry per CDR3 protein. The sample holds 220,000 or so distinct CDR3 sequences, roughly 10% seen once. Material: blood, either unsorted or a sorted T cell fraction (not recorded which). The receptor set was obtained from a male donor with ankylosing spondylitis or in good health (not recorded which).

The rearrangement links TRBV12-3 or TRBV12-4 to TRBJ2-5; TRBD1 agrees at 7 bases. CDR3 length: 16 amino acids. The trim removed 6 bases at V and 0 bases at J, leaving 10 bases unmatched. The DNA for the CDR3 is TGTGCCAGCAGCCCCGGGACAGTGAGGTACCAAGAGACCCAGTACTTC. Translating it yields CASSPGTVRYQETQYF.

As for this clonotype: This may come from a read error, since a much larger clone is one base off. Here the CDR3 reads CASSLEEGLIRETQSF. CDR3 nucleotide sequence: TGTGCCAGCAGCTTGGAGGAGGGCTTGATCAGGGAGACCCAGTCCTTC. This chain uses TRBV5-4 with TRBJ2-5, with a possible D match to TRBD2 (6 bases). The CDR3 consists of 16 residues. Germline CDR1 SGHNT, CDR2 YYREEE (reference sequence).

This clonotype was observed a few times. The chain employs TRBV28 and TRBJ2-7; 9 positions match TRBD1. Germline V gene lookup returns CDR1 MDHEN and CDR2 SYDVKM. The J segment lost 3 bases and the V segment lost 3 bases, leaving 6 bases of the junction unmatched. The CDR3 has 15 amino acids. The CDR3 spells CASSFLTGGSYEQYF. The CDR3, as DNA: TGTGCCAGCAGTTTCTTGACAGGGGGAAGCTACGAGCAGTACTTC.

Concerning this clonotype: Sequence at one end of the junction differs from germline and may be a read error. The rearrangement joins TRBV5-1 to TRBJ2-2; TRBD1 aligns across 8 bases. CDR1 and CDR2 (germline): SGHRS, YFSETQ. The length of the CDR3 is 16 residues. The CDR3 coding sequence is TGCGCCTGCAGCGCCCTCCCAGGGGGCGACTCCGGGGAGCTGTTTTTT. Protein product: CACSALPGGDSGELFF.

The gene calls are TRBV7-3 and TRBJ2-2, with TRBD1 matching 8 bases. Trimming took 5 bases from V and 4 from J; bases not matched to a gene: 6. CDR1 is SGHTA and CDR2 is FQGTGA in the germline V gene. The CDR3 spans 15 residues. CDR3 nucleotides: TGTGCCAGCAGCCACGACAGGGGAGGCACCGGGGAGCTGTTTTTT. This encodes CASSHDRGGTGELFF. Filled out from reference TRBV7-3 and TRBJ2-2, the complete variable domain reads GAGVSQTPSNKVTEKGKYVELRCDPISGHTALYWYRQSLGQGPEFLIYFQGTGAADDSGLPNDRFFAVRPEGSVSTLKIQRTERGDSAVYLCASSHDRGGTGELFFGEGSRLTVL.

This clonotype was counted ten times or more. At one end the junction does not follow the germline gene, possibly because of a read error. The rearrangement links TRBV7-7 to TRBJ2-3; D may be TRBD2 (6 bases). The CDR3 totals 12 residues. Germline V gene sequence: CDR1 SSHAT, CDR2 FNYEAQ (reference sequence). The CDR3 region is CASSLGGGTQYF. The CDR3 coding sequence is TGTGCTAGCAGCTTAGGTGGGGGGACGCAGTATTTT.

The chain carries TRBV13 and TRBJ2-1; a possible D gene is TRBD1 (5 bases). From germline, CDR1 is PRHDT and CDR2 FYEKMQ (reference sequence). The V and J ends lost 3 bases and 5 bases respectively, with 11 bases between them. This CDR3 region has 14 residues. CDR3 in amino acids: CASSFGGRDNEQFF. The CDR3 nucleotides are TGTGCCAGCAGCTTCGGCGGCAGGGACAATGAGCAGTTCTTC. Full variable domain (missing parts from reference TRBV13 and TRBJ2-1): AAGVIQSPRHLIKEKRETATLKCYPIPRHDTVYWYQQGPGQDPQFLISFYEKMQSDKGSIPDRFSAQQFSDYHSELNMSSLELGDSALYFCASSFGGRDNEQFFGPGTRLTVL.

The chain has TRBV11-2 and TRBJ2-1; no clear D. Germline V gene sequence: CDR1 SGHAT, CDR2 FQNNGV. V was trimmed by 1 base and J by 10 bases, leaving 11 bases between them. The CDR3 has 13 residues. CDR3 in amino acids: CASSLAPSGEQFF. The CDR3, as DNA: TGTGCCAGCAGCTTAGCCCCCAGTGGGGAGCAGTTCTTC. The full variable domain, its missing parts supplied by reference TRBV11-2 and TRBJ2-1, is EAGVAQSPRYKIIEKRQSVAFWCNPISGHATLYWYQQILGQGPKLLIQFQNNGVVDDSQLPKDRFSAERLKGVDSTLKIQPAKLEDSAVYLCASSLAPSGEQFFGPGTRLTVL.

In its sample, this clonotype was seen a few times. The rearrangement joins TRBV6-4 to TRBJ2-3; the D gene is possibly TRBD1 (6 bases). Per the germline V gene, CDR1 is MRHNA and CDR2 is SNTAGT. The CDR3 contains 15 residues. The V end was cut by 0 bases, the J end by 2 bases, with 9 bases between. CDR3 sequence reads: CASSDSRGNTDTQYF. For the CDR3, the DNA is TGTGCCAGCAGTGACTCAAGGGGGAACACAGATACGCAGTATTTT.

The sample holds one count of this clonotype. A much larger clonotype is one base distant, so this may be a read error. The chain carries TRBV5-1 and TRBJ1-1; D is unresolved. There are 15 residues in the CDR3. Between the trimmed V and J ends, which lost 3 bases and 0 bases, there was a span of 12 bases. The germline V gene encodes CDR1 SGHRS and CDR2 YFSETQ. The CDR3 bases are TGCGCCAGCAGCTCGAACTCATTAATGAACACTGAAGCTTTCTTT. It yields the protein CASSSNSLMNTEAFF.

This clonotype was detected many times. The chain has TRBV3-1 and TRBJ2-7; TRBD2 matches at 9 bases. Trimming cost V 4 bases and J 0 bases; bases outside gene matches: 4. Germline lookup yields CDR1 LGHDT and CDR2 YNNKEL (reference sequence). CDR3 length: 15 amino acids. The CDR3 loop is CASSRSSGDSYEQYF. The CDR3 DNA is TGTGCCAGCAGCCGTTCTAGCGGGGACTCCTACGAGCAGTACTTC.

This clonotype turned up a few times. V is TRBV5-1 and J is TRBJ2-1; the D gene is possibly TRBD2 (5 bases). V was pared by 4 bases and J by 8 bases, with 10 bases between. CDR1 and CDR2 (germline): SGHRS, YFSETQ. There are 12 residues in the CDR3. The CDR3 sequence is CASSQTKDEQFF. The CDR3 DNA reads as TGCGCCAGCAGCCAGACTAAGGATGAGCAGTTCTTC.

This clonotype was recorded a few times. The chain employs TRBV7-9 and TRBJ2-2, with D perhaps given as TRBD1 or TRBD2 (6 bases each). The CDR3 sequence is 17 residues long. V shed 2 bases and J shed 3 bases, with 16 bases lying between them. CDR1 SEHNR and CDR2 FQNEAQ come from the germline V gene (reference sequence). CDR3: CASSLTALGGDTGELFF. The CDR3 DNA follows: TGTGCCAGCAGCTTAACTGCCTTGGGGGGCGACACCGGGGAGCTGTTTTTT.